This T cell receptor (beta chain) came from a study of tissue T cells after allogeneic stem cell transplantation. With respect to this clone: Gene names and germline match the mouse. The CDR3 extends 1 residue past the end of the read, so its final part is completed from the germline J gene.

The time point: mouse harvest day 14 after allogeneic transplant. Each mouse received 10^7 T-cell-depleted marrow cells plus 10^6 splenic CD5+ T cells by tail vein. Germline V gene data show CDR1 as SGHND and CDR2 as FRSKSL. The trim removed 6 bases at V and 5 bases at J, leaving 6 bases unmatched. The CDR3 runs to 15 residues. Generated by immunoSEQ multiplex PCR, the TCRdb table keeps only in-frame clones and is missing some. The repertoire holds about 1,900 clones, with 35% to 60% as singletons. Sequences were obtained from lymph node tissue. This receptor was identified in a female BALB/c mouse given C57BL/6 T cells with graft-versus-host disease after an allogeneic hematopoietic cell transplant. V usage is TRBV15 and J usage is TRBJ2-3; the match to TRBD2 covers 12 bases. The CDR3 protein is CASSGLGGGGETLYF. Partial CDR3 DNA: TGTGCCAGCAGCGGACTGGGGGGGGGAGGAGAAACGCTGTAT.